The 30 T cell receptor beta chains listed next were all sequenced from one sample in a study of regulatory T cells in long-lasting Graves disease (TCRdb year 2021). The method behind the library was multiplex PCR. Sequencing instrument: Illumina HiSeq 4000. iRepertoire HTBI primers and Arm-PCR amplification of CDR3 regions were used to construct TCR beta libraries. TCRdb reran the public reads through fastp at Q25 and MiXCR, keeping productive beta chains. CDR3 protein duplicates are merged, each entry listing the most common genes and DNA. The sample profile shows hundreds of thousands of distinct CDR3 sequences; approximately 12% of them were found once. The ten top clones hold 8.5% to 10% of the sample. Explained via the paper, the time point label denotes: newly diagnosed GD, antithyroid drugs for less than 3 months. For both TCR sequencing and RNA sequencing, RNA was extracted from PBMCs using TRIzol.

The data also belong to a second study, concerning T cells in Graves' hyperthyroidism and ophthalmopathy.

Specimen: peripheral blood mononuclear cells (PBMCs), collected at new diagnosis, from a patient treated with antithyroid drugs. These receptors originate from a man under 40 with Graves disease. Donor details come from another sample of the same person, matched by shared clones.

Ten or more counts support this clonotype. The chain has TRBV6-1 and TRBJ2-3; 7 nucleotides match TRBD1. This CDR3 has 14 residues. CDR1 is MNHNS, CDR2 SASEGT, per germline. The trim removed 3 bases at V and 5 bases at J, leaving 5 bases unmatched. The CDR3 loop reads CASSDGQELDTQYF. The CDR3 nucleotides read TGTGCCAGCAGTGACGGACAGGAGTTAGATACGCAGTATTTT.

Of note for this clonotype: This may arise from a read error, as a much more abundant clone is one base away. The V and J genes are TRBV12-3 or TRBV12-4 and TRBJ2-1; no clear D gene. This CDR3 is 13 amino acids long. CDR3 nucleotide sequence: TGTACCAGCAGTTTTCCCCGCCTAGGGGAGCAGTTCTTC. It encodes CTSSFPRLGEQFF.

This clonotype was counted at least ten times. This CDR3 is CASSLSEAKNIQYF. CDR3 coding DNA: TGTGCCAGCAGCCTCTCCGAAGCCAAAAACATTCAGTACTTC. This sequence joins TRBV7-9 and TRBJ2-4; D not certain. Trimming took off 5 bases at V and 0 bases at J, with 8 bases between the two ends. In germline, CDR1 is SEHNR, CDR2 FQNEAQ (reference sequence). This CDR3 is 14 amino acids long.

This clonotype has at least ten counts. The chain combines TRBV20-1 with TRBJ2-1; 12 bases are a match to TRBD2. The CDR3 is 13 residues long. Trimming took 8 bases from V and 5 from J; bases not matched to a gene: 4. Germline CDR1 reads DFQATT; CDR2 reads SNEGSKA (reference sequence). The DNA for the CDR3 is TGCAGTCCCGGACTAGCGGGGAACAATGAGCAGTTCTTC. This codes for CSPGLAGNNEQFF.

This chain joins TRBV7-9 and TRBJ1-1; a weak D match, TRBD1 (5 bases). Germline lookup yields CDR1 SEHNR and CDR2 FQNEAQ (reference sequence). Trimming stripped 6 bases from V and 1 base from J, with 9 bases between. This CDR3 has 13 residues. CDR3 nucleotides: TGTGCCAGCAGACCGACAGAGAACACTGAAGCTTTCTTT. It encodes CASRPTENTEAFF.

The chain combines TRBV10-3 with TRBJ2-7; D ambiguous. The CDR3 runs to 15 residues. The V gene lost 5 bases and the J gene lost 0 bases, with 14 bases spanning the gap. Germline CDR1 is ENHRY and CDR2 is SYGVKD. DNA of the CDR3: TGTGCCATCAGTCTCGGCAGCGTGAGCTCCTACGAGCAGTACTTC. This encodes CAISLGSVSSYEQYF.

The rearrangement links TRBV6-1 to TRBJ2-5; 10 bases are a match to TRBD2. In germline, CDR1 is MNHNS, CDR2 SASEGT. Losses at the gene ends were 5 bases for V and 7 bases for J; bases not matched to a gene: 16. The CDR3 is 17 residues long. The CDR3 DNA sequence: TGTGCCAGCAGTCGACGAGAGGGGCTAGCGGGAGAGGGGACCCAGTACTTC. Amino acids: CASSRREGLAGEGTQYF.

In its sample, this clonotype was seen many times. V usage is TRBV28 and J usage is TRBJ1-2, with 7 bases lining up with TRBD1. Germline V gene data show CDR1 as MDHEN and CDR2 as SYDVKM. Trimming took 3 bases from V and 5 from J; bases not matched to a gene: 6. This CDR3 region has 14 residues. The CDR3 region is CASSFWRQGYGYTF. CDR3 DNA sequence: TGTGCCAGCAGTTTTTGGAGACAGGGTTATGGCTACACCTTC.

This clonotype was seen ten or more times. The chain links TRBV7-9 to TRBJ2-7, with D perhaps matching TRBD2 (6 bases). The germline V and J ends were trimmed by 8 bases and 2 bases, with 13 bases remaining between them. This CDR3 is 13 amino acids long. The germline CDR1 and CDR2 sequences are SEHNR and FQNEAQ (reference sequence). The CDR3 sequence is CASPLTGAYEQYF. CDR3 coding DNA: TGTGCCAGCCCCTTAACGGGAGCCTACGAGCAGTACTTC.

The chain joins TRBV5-1 to TRBJ2-7; D uncertain. V lost 6 bases and J lost 3, with 7 bases in between. The CDR3 is made up of 11 amino acids. CDR1 and CDR2 (germline): SGHRS, YFSETQ. DNA for the CDR3: TGCGCCAGCACCGGGCACTACGAGCAGTACTTC. Protein: CASTGHYEQYF.

This chain joins TRBV30 and TRBJ2-1; 14 bases fit TRBD2. This CDR3 region has 18 residues. Germline V gives CDR1 GTSNPN, CDR2 SVGIG (reference sequence). Losses at the gene ends were 0 bases for V and 4 bases for J; bases not matched to a gene: 8. The CDR3 is CAWSVRTSGRREYNEQFF. The CDR3 DNA follows: TGTGCCTGGAGTGTCCGGACTAGCGGGAGGAGAGAGTACAATGAGCAGTTCTTC. Variable domain in full (rest from reference TRBV30 and TRBJ2-1): SQTIHQWPATLVQPVGSPLSLECTVEGTSNPNLYWYRQAAGRGLQLLFYSVGIGQISSEVPQNLSASRPQDRQFILSSKKLLLSDSGFYLCAWSVRTSGRREYNEQFFGPGTRLTVL.

This clonotype has only a few counts. The chain couples TRBV27 to TRBJ2-1, with no clear D. Germline CDR1 is MNHEY and CDR2 is SMNVEV (reference sequence). This CDR3 spans 19 amino acids. Trimming shortened V by 5 bases and J by 7 bases, and 30 bases separated the two germline ends. CDR3 in amino acids: CASSITRDVWQAPTNEQFF. Written as DNA, the CDR3 is TGTGCCAGCAGTATTACCCGAGACGTTTGGCAGGCCCCTACGAATGAGCAGTTCTTC.

This clonotype was counted a few times. The V call is TRBV4-1, the J call TRBJ2-4; TRBD1 matches at 8 bases. With 6 bases clipped from V and 16 bases from J, the junction kept 11 bases outside the gene matches. Germline CDR1 MGHRA, CDR2 YSYEKL. CDR3 length: 12 amino acids. The CDR3 region is CASSAGGGDIYF. CDR3 in DNA: TGCGCCAGCAGTGCAGGGGGCGGGGATATATACTTC.

The chain employs TRBV29-1 and TRBJ1-2; TRBD1 agrees at 9 bases. CDR1 is SQVTM and CDR2 is ANQGSEA in the germline V gene. V was clipped by 6 bases and J by 6 bases; unmatched bases: 5. The CDR3 is 12 residues long. In nucleotides, the CDR3 is TGCAGCGTGGGAGGACAGGGGCATGGCTACACCTTC. This translates into CSVGGQGHGYTF.

The table lists this clonotype with many counts. The V gene is TRBV11-2, the J gene TRBJ1-5; D is ambiguous. Trimming removed 0 bases at V and 7 bases at J, with 7 bases between. Germline V lookup: CDR1 SGHAT, CDR2 FQNNGV. The CDR3 covers 13 residues. The CDR3, as DNA: TGTGCCAGCAGCTTAGAACCGGGACAGCCCCAGCATTTT. Residues: CASSLEPGQPQHF.

The rearrangement joins TRBV29-1 to TRBJ2-1, with D perhaps matching TRBD1 or TRBD2 (6 bases each). CDR1 is SQVTM, CDR2 ANQGSEA, per germline. Between the trimmed V and J ends, which lost 5 bases and 9 bases, there was a span of 20 bases. This CDR3 is 14 amino acids long. The CDR3 nucleotides read TGCAGCGTTCCTTCGAAGGGGGAGGTAGGTGAGCAGTTCTTC. It codes for CSVPSKGEVGEQFF.

V usage is TRBV5-1 and J usage is TRBJ2-5; 7 bases fit TRBD1. Germline V lookup: CDR1 SGHRS, CDR2 YFSETQ. With V trimmed by 0 bases and J by 2 bases, 10 bases remained unmatched. This CDR3 has 17 amino acids. CDR3 in DNA: TGCGCCAGCAGCTTGGCCTTAGACAGGGTGGGTCAAGAGACCCAGTACTTC. It yields the protein CASSLALDRVGQETQYF.

This clonotype was picked up a small number of times. V and J are TRBV9 and TRBJ2-2, with unresolved D. V was clipped by 4 bases and J by 0 bases, with 13 bases between them. Germline V gene sequence: CDR1 SGDLS, CDR2 YYNGEE. The CDR3 covers 16 residues. The CDR3 sequence: CASSPNILSNTGELFF. CDR3 bases: TGTGCCAGCAGCCCAAATATTCTATCGAACACCGGGGAGCTGTTTTTT.

This clonotype was seen repeatedly, ten times or more. V is TRBV12-3 or TRBV12-4 and J is TRBJ1-1, with TRBD1 identical over 7 bases. The length of the CDR3 is 15 residues. V shed 7 bases, J shed 0 bases, and the junction held 8 bases outside the gene matches. The CDR3 nucleotides are TGTGCCAGCACCCCCTGGGACAGACTGAACACTGAAGCTTTCTTT. This codes for CASTPWDRLNTEAFF.

The chain couples TRBV20-1 to TRBJ1-1; no firm D call. V lost 5 bases to trimming and J lost 1 base, with 17 bases between them. Per germline, CDR1 DFQATT and CDR2 SNEGSKA (reference sequence). This CDR3 has 15 amino acids. CDR3 in amino acids: CSAATRLARNTEAFF. CDR3 nucleotide sequence: TGCAGTGCTGCAACGAGGCTGGCAAGGAACACTGAAGCTTTCTTT.

This clonotype occurred many times. The chain is built from TRBV20-1 and TRBJ2-1, with D perhaps TRBD2 (6 bases). V lost 6 bases, J lost 5 bases, and 23 bases lay in between. Germline loops: CDR1 DFQATT, CDR2 SNEGSKA (reference sequence). The CDR3 is made up of 16 amino acids. The CDR3 sequence: CSALRGSSGPNNEQFF. The CDR3 region has the DNA TGCAGTGCCCTCCGGGGGTCCAGCGGACCGAACAATGAGCAGTTCTTC.

This clonotype was found many times. The rearrangement links TRBV7-3 to TRBJ1-1; D remains ambiguous. Trimming removed 3 bases from V and 0 bases from J, with 5 bases in between. CDR3 length: 13 amino acids. Germline CDR1 reads SGHTA; CDR2 reads FQGTGA. The CDR3 nucleotides read TGTGCCAGCAGCTTTTCTATGAACACTGAAGCTTTCTTT. It is translated as CASSFSMNTEAFF.

This clonotype was seen a handful of times. The rearrangement uses TRBV7-9 and TRBJ2-1, with 12 bases that match TRBD2. This CDR3 is built from 16 residues. Germline loops: CDR1 SEHNR, CDR2 FQNEAQ (reference sequence). V lost 5 bases, J lost 8 bases, and 10 bases stayed unmatched. CDR3 amino acids: CASSTTSGRTGYEQFF. The CDR3 DNA sequence: TGTGCCAGCAGCACAACTAGCGGGAGGACCGGCTATGAGCAGTTCTTC.

The genes are TRBV19 and TRBJ1-5; D call uncertain. CDR3 length: 13 amino acids. V lost 2 bases, J lost 6 bases, and 8 bases lay in between. Germline loops: CDR1 LNHDA, CDR2 SQIVND (reference sequence). This CDR3 is CASSISRLQPQHF. The DNA for the CDR3 is TGTGCCAGTAGTATATCTAGGCTTCAGCCCCAGCATTTT.

The rearrangement links TRBV30 to TRBJ2-3; D not resolved. Per the germline V gene, CDR1 is GTSNPN and CDR2 is SVGIG (reference sequence). CDR3 length equals 15 residues. Here the CDR3 reads CASTTDPFSTDTQYF. The CDR3 DNA reads TGTGCAAGTACCACAGACCCATTTAGCACAGATACGCAGTATTTT.

The chain carries TRBV19 and TRBJ2-2; D could derive from TRBD1 or TRBD2 (6 bases each). The CDR3 length is 13 residues. V was shortened by 6 bases and J by 4 bases, with 9 bases between the two germline ends. Germline lookup yields CDR1 LNHDA and CDR2 SQIVND (reference sequence). This CDR3 reads CASREGVTGELFF. In DNA form, the CDR3 reads TGTGCCAGTAGGGAGGGGGTCACCGGGGAGCTGTTTTTT.

This clonotype has ten or more counts. V gene TRBV27 combines with J gene TRBJ2-2; TRBD2 matches at 12 bases. J was trimmed by 8 bases and V by 6 bases; bases with no gene match: 10. The CDR3 runs 16 residues. The germline CDR1 and CDR2 sequences are MNHEY and SMNVEV (reference sequence). The CDR3 coding sequence is TGTGCCAGCAGACCTAGCGGGAGGGGTGTAGTAGGGGAGCTGTTTTTT. This translates into CASRPSGRGVVGELFF.

In its sample, this clonotype was seen many times. The chain uses TRBV30 and TRBJ2-1, with a tentative D call TRBD1 (5 bases). This CDR3 has 10 amino acids. The ends were cut back, 3 bases at V and 16 bases at J, with 13 bases in the middle. Germline lookup yields CDR1 GTSNPN and CDR2 SVGIG (reference sequence). The CDR3, as DNA: TGTGCCTGGAGAACAGGTGAAACTTTCTTC. Translation: CAWRTGETFF.

The sample holds many counts of this clonotype. This chain links TRBV12-3 or TRBV12-4 with TRBJ2-7, with D hard to call. V was trimmed by 6 bases and J by 0 bases, leaving 9 bases between them. The CDR3 is 13 amino acids. DNA of the CDR3: TGTGCCAGCAGACAAGTTAGCTCCTACGAGCAGTACTTC. Its translation is CASRQVSSYEQYF.

In this sample, this clonotype turned up many times. This chain connects TRBV20-1 to TRBJ2-3; the match to TRBD2 covers 7 bases. The germline gives CDR1 DFQATT, CDR2 SNEGSKA (reference sequence). The CDR3 is 16 residues long. J was trimmed by 5 bases and V by 3 bases; bases with no gene match: 14. CDR3 nucleotide sequence: TGCAGTGCTAGCCCTAAGCGGGGAGAAGAGTTAGATACGCAGTATTTT. It encodes CSASPKRGEELDTQYF.